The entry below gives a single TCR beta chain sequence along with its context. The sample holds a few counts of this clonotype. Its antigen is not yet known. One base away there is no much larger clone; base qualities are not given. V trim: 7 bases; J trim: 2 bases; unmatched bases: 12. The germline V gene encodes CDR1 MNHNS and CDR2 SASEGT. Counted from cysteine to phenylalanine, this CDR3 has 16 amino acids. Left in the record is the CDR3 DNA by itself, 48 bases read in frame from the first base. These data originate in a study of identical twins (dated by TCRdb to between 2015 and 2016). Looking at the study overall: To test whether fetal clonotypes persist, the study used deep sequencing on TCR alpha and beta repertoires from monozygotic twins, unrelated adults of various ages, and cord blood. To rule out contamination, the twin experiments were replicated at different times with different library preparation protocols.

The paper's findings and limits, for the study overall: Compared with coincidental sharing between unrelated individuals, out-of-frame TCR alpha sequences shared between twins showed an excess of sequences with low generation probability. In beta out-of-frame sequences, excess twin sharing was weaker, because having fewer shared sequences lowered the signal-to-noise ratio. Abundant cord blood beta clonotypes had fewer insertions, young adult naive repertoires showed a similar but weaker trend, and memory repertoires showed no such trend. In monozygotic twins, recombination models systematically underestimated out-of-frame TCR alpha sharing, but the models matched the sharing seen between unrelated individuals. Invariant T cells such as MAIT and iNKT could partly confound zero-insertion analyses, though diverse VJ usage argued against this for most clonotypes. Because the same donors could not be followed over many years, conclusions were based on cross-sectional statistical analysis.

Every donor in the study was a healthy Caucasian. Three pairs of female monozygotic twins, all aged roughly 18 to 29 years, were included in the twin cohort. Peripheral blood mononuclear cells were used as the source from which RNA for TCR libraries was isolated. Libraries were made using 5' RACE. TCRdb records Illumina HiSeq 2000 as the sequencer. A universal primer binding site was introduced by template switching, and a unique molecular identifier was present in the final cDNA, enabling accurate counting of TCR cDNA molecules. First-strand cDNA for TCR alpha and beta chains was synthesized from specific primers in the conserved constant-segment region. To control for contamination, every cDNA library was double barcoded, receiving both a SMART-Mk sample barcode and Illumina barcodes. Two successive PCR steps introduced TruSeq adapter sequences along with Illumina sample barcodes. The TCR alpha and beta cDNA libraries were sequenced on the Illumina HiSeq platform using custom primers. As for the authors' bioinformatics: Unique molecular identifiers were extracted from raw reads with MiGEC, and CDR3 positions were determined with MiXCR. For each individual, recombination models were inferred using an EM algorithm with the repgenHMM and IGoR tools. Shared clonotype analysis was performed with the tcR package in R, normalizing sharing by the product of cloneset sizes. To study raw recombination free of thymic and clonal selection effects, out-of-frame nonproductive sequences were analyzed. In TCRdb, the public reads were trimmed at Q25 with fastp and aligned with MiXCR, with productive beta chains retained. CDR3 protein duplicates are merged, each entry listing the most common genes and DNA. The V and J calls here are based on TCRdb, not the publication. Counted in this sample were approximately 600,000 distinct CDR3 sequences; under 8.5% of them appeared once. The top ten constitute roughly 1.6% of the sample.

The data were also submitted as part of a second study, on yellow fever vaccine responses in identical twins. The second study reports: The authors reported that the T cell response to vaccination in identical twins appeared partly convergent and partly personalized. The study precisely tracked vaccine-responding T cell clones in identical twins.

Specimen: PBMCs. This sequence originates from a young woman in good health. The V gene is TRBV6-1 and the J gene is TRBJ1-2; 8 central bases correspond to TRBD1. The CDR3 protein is CASTVTPDRGNYGYTF. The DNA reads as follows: TGTGCCAGCACGGTAACCCCAGACAGGGGAAACTATGGCTACACCTTC.